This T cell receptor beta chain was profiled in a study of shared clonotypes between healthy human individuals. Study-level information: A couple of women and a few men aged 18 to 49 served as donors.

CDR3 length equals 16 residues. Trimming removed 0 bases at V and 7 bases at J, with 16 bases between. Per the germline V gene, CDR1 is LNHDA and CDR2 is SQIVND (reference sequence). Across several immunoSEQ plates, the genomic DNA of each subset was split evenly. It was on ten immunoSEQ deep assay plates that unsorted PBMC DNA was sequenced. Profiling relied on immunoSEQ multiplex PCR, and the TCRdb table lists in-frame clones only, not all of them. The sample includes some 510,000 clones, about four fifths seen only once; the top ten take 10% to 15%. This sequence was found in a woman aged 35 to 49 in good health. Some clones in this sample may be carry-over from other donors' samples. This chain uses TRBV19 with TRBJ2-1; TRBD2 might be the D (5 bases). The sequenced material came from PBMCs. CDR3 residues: CASSIDAARVINEQFF. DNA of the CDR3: TGTGCCAGTAGTATAGATGCCGCGCGGGTTATAAATGAGCAGTTCTTC.